This is a list of T cell receptor beta chains from one sample in a study of radiation and T cells in renal cell carcinoma. TCRdb keeps only in-frame clones here, not all; method: immunoSEQ multiplex PCR. The sample has tens of thousands of clones, roughly 80% seen once. The source material was blood, sampled from a patient whose treatment included radiotherapy and nephrectomy. All receptors derive from a man aged 55-75 years with renal cell carcinoma. The CDR3 runs from the conserved cysteine through the conserved F or W. A D gene is named only where the DNA matches it firmly. Clone size appears in some rows only: once, few, many, or a class for an expanded clone.

cdr3_aa cdr3_nt clone_size d_call j_call v_call
CASSPPWADTQYF TGCGCCAGCAGCCCCCCTTGGGCTGATACGCAGTATTTT . . TRBJ2-3 TRBV5-1
CASNLNTDTQYF TGTGCCAGCAACTTAAACACAGATACGCAGTATTTT . . TRBJ2-3 TRBV7-9
CASRTGLAASNEQYF TGTGCCAGTAGGACGGGACTAGCCGCCTCCAACGAGCAGTACTTC . TRBD2 TRBJ2-7 TRBV19
CASSFRGSLGKLFF TGTGCCAGTAGTTTCCGAGGCAGTCTGGGAAAACTGTTTTTT . . TRBJ1-4 TRBV19
CASSLGASTDTQYF TGCGCCAGCAGCTTGGGGGCTAGCACAGATACGCAGTATTTT . . TRBJ2-3 TRBV5-1
CASSLGDTKYNEQFF TGTGCCAGCAGCTTAGGGGACACCAAATACAATGAGCAGTTCTTC . . TRBJ2-1 TRBV13
CASSLVHDRGEENTIYF TGTGCCAGCAGCTTAGTCCACGACAGGGGAGAAGAAAACACCATATATTTT . TRBD1 TRBJ1-3 TRBV7-2
CASSPDLRTGSTAFF TGTGCCAGCAGCCCCGACCTGAGGACAGGGAGTACGGCTTTCTTT . TRBD1 TRBJ1-1 TRBV6-6
CASSESGGYNEQFF TGTGCCAGCAGTGAATCAGGGGGCTACAATGAGCAGTTCTTC . TRBD1 TRBJ2-1 TRBV2
CASSDQSGGNEQFF TGTGCCAGCAGTGATCAGAGCGGGGGTAATGAGCAGTTCTTC few TRBD2 TRBJ2-1 TRBV6-5
CAISEGGGAYEQYF TGTGCCATCAGTGAGGGTGGGGGGGCCTACGAGCAGTACTTC . TRBD2 TRBJ2-7 TRBV6-5
CASSPRGDRGNLYF TGTGCCAGCTCACCAAGGGGGGACAGGGGCAATCTGTACTTC . TRBD1 TRBJ2-7 TRBV18
CASSLGSGHSINEKLFF TGTGCCAGCAGCTTAGGGTCTGGTCACAGCATCAATGAAAAACTGTTTTTT . . TRBJ1-4 TRBV7-6